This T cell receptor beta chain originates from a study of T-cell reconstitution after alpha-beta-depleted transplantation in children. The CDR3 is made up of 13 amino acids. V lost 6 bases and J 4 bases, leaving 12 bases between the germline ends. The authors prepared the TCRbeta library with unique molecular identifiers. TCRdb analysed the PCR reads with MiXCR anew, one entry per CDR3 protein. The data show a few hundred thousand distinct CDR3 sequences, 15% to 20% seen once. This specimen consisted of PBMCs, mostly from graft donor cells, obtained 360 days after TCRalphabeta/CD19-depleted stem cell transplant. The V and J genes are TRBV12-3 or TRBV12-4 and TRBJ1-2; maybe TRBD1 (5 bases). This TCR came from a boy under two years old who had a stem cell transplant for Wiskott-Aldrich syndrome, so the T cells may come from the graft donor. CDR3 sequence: CASSRRGGYGYTF. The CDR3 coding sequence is TGTGCCAGCAGCCGAAGGGGTGGCTATGGCTACACCTTC.